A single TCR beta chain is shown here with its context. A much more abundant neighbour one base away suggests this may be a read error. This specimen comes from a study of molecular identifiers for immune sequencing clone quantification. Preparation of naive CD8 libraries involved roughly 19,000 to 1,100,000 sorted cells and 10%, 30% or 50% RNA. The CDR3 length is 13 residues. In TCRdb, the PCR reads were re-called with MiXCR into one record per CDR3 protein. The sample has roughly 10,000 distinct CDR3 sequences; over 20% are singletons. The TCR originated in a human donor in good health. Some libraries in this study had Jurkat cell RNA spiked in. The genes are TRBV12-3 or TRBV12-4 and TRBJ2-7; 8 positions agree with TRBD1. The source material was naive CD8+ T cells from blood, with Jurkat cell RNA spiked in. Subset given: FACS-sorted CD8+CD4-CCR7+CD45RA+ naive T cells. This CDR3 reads CASSPGTGHEQSF. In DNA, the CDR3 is TGTGCCAGCAGTCCGGGGACAGGCCACGAGCAGTCCTTC.